Each of the 5 T cell receptor beta chains below was sequenced from the same sample in a study of monozygotic twins with inflammatory bowel disease. TCRdb reprocessed the 5' RACE reads and reports one entry per CDR3 protein, with no DNA. Its table lists about 99,000 distinct CDR3 sequences. The material sequenced was blood. These receptors were collected from a human donor with ulcerative colitis or Crohn's disease, or a healthy co-twin of an affected twin (not recorded which).

This rearrangement joins TRBV4-1 to TRBJ2-5; the D gene TCRdb calls, TRBD2, cannot be checked with no DNA. Germline CDR1 is MGHRA and CDR2 is YSYEKL. There are 18 residues in the CDR3. The CDR3 loop is CASSQDGVAGGRQETQYF.

The rearrangement joins TRBV5-1 to TRBJ2-2; TCRdb names TRBD1, which stays unverified in the absence of DNA. The CDR3 spans 15 residues. Germline loops: CDR1 SGHRS, CDR2 YFSETQ. CDR3 sequence reads: CASSMPRTGTGELFF. Together with reference TRBV5-1 and TRBJ2-2, the CDR3 gives the full variable domain: KAGVTQTPRYLIKTRGQQVTLSCSPISGHRSVSWYQQTPGQGLQFLFEYFSETQRNKGNFPGRFSGRQFSNSRSEMNVSTLELGDSALYLCASSMPRTGTGELFFGEGSRLTVL.

CDR3: CASTRGRNMNTEAFF. The chain recombines TRBV6-1 with TRBJ1-1. The CDR3 contains 15 residues. Per the germline V gene, CDR1 is MNHNS and CDR2 is SASEGT.

The chain uses TRBV6-2 or TRBV6-3 and TRBJ1-5. Germline lookup yields CDR1 MNHEY and CDR2 SVGEGT. This CDR3 has 14 amino acids. The CDR3 reads CASSYGVENQPQHF.

The rearrangement links TRBV5-1 to TRBJ2-3; the D call of TRBD1 rests on TCRdb alone, since no DNA is present to check it. The CDR3 totals 17 residues. Germline CDR1 and CDR2: SGHRS and YFSETQ. Here the CDR3 reads CASSLAMRRGFTDTQYF.